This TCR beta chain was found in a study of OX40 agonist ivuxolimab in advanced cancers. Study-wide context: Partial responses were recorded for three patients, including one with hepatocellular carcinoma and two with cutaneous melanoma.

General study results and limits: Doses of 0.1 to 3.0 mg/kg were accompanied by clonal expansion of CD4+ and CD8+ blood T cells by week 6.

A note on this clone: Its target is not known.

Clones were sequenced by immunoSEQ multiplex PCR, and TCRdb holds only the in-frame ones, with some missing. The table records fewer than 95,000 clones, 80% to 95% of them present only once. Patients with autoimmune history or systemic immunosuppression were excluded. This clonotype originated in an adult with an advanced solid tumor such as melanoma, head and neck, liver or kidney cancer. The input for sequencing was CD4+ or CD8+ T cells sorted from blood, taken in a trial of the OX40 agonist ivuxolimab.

The DNA of the CDR3 is TGTGCCAGCAGTGCCTCTAGCGGGGGGGCAAAAGAGCAGTACTTC. This codes for CASSASSGGAKEQYF. J is TRBJ2-7 and V is TRBV27; 12 nucleotides match TRBD2. The length of the CDR3 is 15 residues. Trimming at V came to 5 bases and at J to 7 bases, leaving 9 bases not matched to a gene. CDR1 and CDR2 from the germline V gene are MNHEY and SMNVEV (reference sequence).